The 21 T cell receptor beta chains below come from one sample, sequenced in a study of cytomegalovirus exposure and HLA in healthy donors. With 60 Vbeta and 13 Jbeta primers, the PCR was carried out. Produced via immunoSEQ multiplex PCR; TCRdb's table is partial and in-frame only. The table records tens of thousands of clones, about four fifths of them present only once. Sequencing input: PBMCs. The source is a young woman in good health and CMV-seronegative.

The gene calls are TRBV6-5 and TRBJ1-1; TRBD1 agrees at 7 bases. CDR3 length: 14 residues. The trim removed 5 bases at V and 8 bases at J, leaving 11 bases unmatched. Germline CDR1 and CDR2: MNHEY and SVGAGI. The CDR3 region has the DNA TGTGCCAGCAGTCCCAGCCGTCAGGGGGACGAAGCTTTCTTT. Translation: CASSPSRQGDEAFF.

This rearrangement joins TRBV9 to TRBJ2-3; the match to TRBD2 covers 11 bases. The CDR3 is made up of 18 amino acids. Germline CDR1 is SGDLS and CDR2 is YYNGEE. V gave up 0 bases and J gave up 0 bases; unmatched junction bases: 6. The CDR3 DNA reads TGTGCCAGCAGCGTAGGAACTAGCGGGAGTCATAGCACAGATACGCAGTATTTT. The encoded protein is CASSVGTSGSHSTDTQYF.

The rearrangement links TRBV19 to TRBJ1-1, with 7 positions matching TRBD1. The V and J ends lost 9 bases and 2 bases, in that order; junction bases with no gene match: 12. CDR1 is LNHDA and CDR2 is SQIVND in the germline V gene (reference sequence). The length of the CDR3 is 15 residues. The CDR3 bases are TGTGCCAGCAGGCGGGACCGGGACAGAAACACTGAAGCTTTCTTT. Amino acid sequence: CASRRDRDRNTEAFF.

This clone was recorded a few times. The chain couples TRBV25-1 to TRBJ2-3; TRBD2 aligns across 16 bases. Losses at the gene ends were 5 bases for V and 0 bases for J; bases not matched to a gene: 5. The CDR3 consists of 18 residues. Germline V gene data show CDR1 as MGHDK and CDR2 as SYGVNS. The CDR3 bases are TGTGCCAGCAGTCCCGGGACTAGCGGGAGGGCAAGCACAGATACGCAGTATTTT. Translation: CASSPGTSGRASTDTQYF.

This rearrangement joins TRBV7-9 to TRBJ2-2; D gene unclear. Germline V gene sequence: CDR1 SEHNR, CDR2 FQNEAQ (reference sequence). The CDR3 covers 15 residues. V gave up 4 bases and J gave up 1 base, with 10 bases separating them. CDR3 sequence: CASSSVPLNTGELFF. Here the CDR3 DNA reads TGTGCCAGCAGCTCAGTTCCCCTGAACACCGGGGAGCTGTTTTTT.

The chain uses TRBV7-3 and TRBJ1-1, with D unresolved. The CDR3 totals 14 residues. The germline V gene encodes CDR1 SGHTA and CDR2 FQGTGA. The ends were cut back, 2 bases at V and 2 bases at J, with 9 bases in the middle. This CDR3 reads CASSLRGRNTEAFF. The CDR3 coding sequence is TGTGCCAGCAGCTTACGAGGGCGAAACACTGAAGCTTTCTTT.

The genes are TRBV15 and TRBJ2-1, with D tentatively TRBD2 (5 bases). The CDR3 length is 15 residues. CDR1 and CDR2 from the germline V gene are LNHNV and YYDKDF (reference sequence). Trimming shortened V by 1 base and J by 8 bases, and 15 bases separated the two germline ends. CDR3 in amino acids: CATSRVGGEVDEQFF. The CDR3 coding sequence is TGTGCCACCAGCAGAGTAGGAGGCGAAGTGGATGAGCAGTTCTTC. Full variable domain (remainder filled in from reference TRBV15 and TRBJ2-1): DAMVIQNPRYQVTQFGKPVTLSCSQTLNHNVMYWYQQKSSQAPKLLFHYYDKDFNNEADTPDNFQSRRPNTSFCFLDIRSPGLGDTAMYLCATSRVGGEVDEQFFGPGTRLTVL.

The V gene is TRBV9, the J gene TRBJ1-3, with 7 bases lining up with TRBD1. CDR1 is SGDLS, CDR2 YYNGEE, per germline. The CDR3 is made up of 17 amino acids. V lost 4 bases to trimming and J lost 8 bases; unmatched junction nucleotides: 18. CDR3 coding DNA: TGTGCCAGCAGCTCTCAGTTTGAAAGGCTTACAGGGGACACCATATATTTT. Amino acids: CASSSQFERLTGDTIYF.

V gene TRBV2 combines with J gene TRBJ1-6, with 8 positions matching TRBD1. CDR3 length: 15 amino acids. Trimming cost V 7 bases and J 7 bases; bases outside gene matches: 9. The V gene's germline CDR1 is SNHLY and CDR2 FYNNEI. This CDR3 is CASTKERQGNSPLHF. Written as DNA, the CDR3 is TGTGCCAGCACCAAAGAACGACAGGGGAATTCACCCCTCCACTTT.

The chain is built from TRBV6-5 and TRBJ1-5; D remains unclear. CDR1 and CDR2 (germline): MNHEY, SVGAGI. V lost 2 bases and J 1 base, leaving 9 bases between the germline ends. This CDR3 comprises 15 residues. The chain's CDR3 is CASSYAGWSNQPQHF. The CDR3 coding sequence is TGTGCCAGCAGTTACGCCGGGTGGAGCAATCAGCCCCAGCATTTT.

The chain has TRBV19 and TRBJ2-7; no firm D call. The V end lost 3 bases, the J end lost 3 bases, and 12 bases lay between the germline ends. Germline CDR1 LNHDA, CDR2 SQIVND (reference sequence). The length of the CDR3 is 14 residues. The CDR3 DNA reads as TGTGCCAGTAGTATCGGCGGCAAAAGCTACGAGCAGTACTTC. Its protein is CASSIGGKSYEQYF.

This clone is a singleton in its sample. J is TRBJ2-7 and V is TRBV7-3, with a tentative D call TRBD2 (7 bases). V gave up 5 bases and J gave up 3 bases, with 17 bases separating them. The CDR3 is 15 amino acids. The germline V gene has CDR1 SGHTA and CDR2 FQGTGA. CDR3 in amino acids: CASSLNGGLDYEQYF. The CDR3 DNA is TGTGCCAGCAGCCTAAACGGGGGGCTCGACTACGAGCAGTACTTC.

This clone was detected only a few times. This chain connects TRBV9 to TRBJ2-3, with a weak D call TRBD1 (6 bases). Germline loops: CDR1 SGDLS, CDR2 YYNGEE. This CDR3 is built from 15 residues. V was trimmed by 3 bases and J by 0 bases, leaving 11 bases between them. CDR3 region: CASSARGHSTDTQYF. The CDR3 nucleotides are TGTGCCAGCAGCGCGAGGGGACATAGCACAGATACGCAGTATTTT.

This chain connects TRBV27 to TRBJ1-3, with 9 bases that match TRBD1. Per the germline V gene, CDR1 is MNHEY and CDR2 is SMNVEV (reference sequence). The CDR3 is made up of 16 amino acids. With V trimmed by 1 base and J by 2 bases, 3 bases remained unmatched. The CDR3 nucleotides read TGTGCCAGCAGTTTATGGGGGACAGGGACTGGAAACACCATATATTTT. The encoded protein is CASSLWGTGTGNTIYF.

The gene calls are TRBV30 and TRBJ1-5; 7 positions match TRBD1. V gave up 5 bases and J gave up 3 bases; unmatched junction bases: 4. The germline gives CDR1 GTSNPN, CDR2 SVGIG (reference sequence). The CDR3 has 13 amino acids. The CDR3 region is CAWSTGYNQPQHF. As DNA, the CDR3 is TGTGCCTGGTCGACAGGGTACAATCAGCCCCAGCATTTT.

CDR3 protein: CASSYQGAIYSNQPQHF. The CDR3 coding sequence is TGTGCCAGCAGCTATCAGGGGGCGATATATAGCAATCAGCCCCAGCATTTT. The rearrangement links TRBV28 to TRBJ1-5, with 8 bases aligning to TRBD1. CDR1 and CDR2 from the germline V gene are MDHEN and SYDVKM. J was trimmed by 0 bases and V by 6 bases; bases with no gene match: 10. This CDR3 contains 17 residues.

This sequence joins TRBV27 and TRBJ2-1; D is unresolved. CDR1 is MNHEY and CDR2 is SMNVEV in the germline V gene (reference sequence). Trimming took 2 bases from V and 12 from J, leaving 20 bases between them. This CDR3 has 15 amino acids. CDR3 in amino acids: CASSLINLGSSGQFF. DNA of the CDR3: TGTGCCAGCAGTTTAATAAACCTAGGAAGCTCTGGGCAGTTCTTC.

This clone came up a few times. V gene TRBV4-2 combines with J gene TRBJ1-1; 7 nucleotides match TRBD1. The J segment lost 1 base and the V segment lost 3 bases, leaving 8 bases of the junction unmatched. Germline values: CDR1 LGHNA, CDR2 YNFKEQ. The CDR3 runs 16 residues. CDR3 DNA sequence: TGTGCCAGCAGCCATACCCAGGGGGGAGAGAACACTGAAGCTTTCTTT. This gives the protein CASSHTQGGENTEAFF.

The chain combines TRBV6-5 with TRBJ2-2, with TRBD1 matching over 7 bases. CDR3 length: 14 residues. Germline V gives CDR1 MNHEY, CDR2 SVGAGI. The ends lost 6 bases at V and 2 bases at J; junction bases unmatched: 3. DNA of the CDR3: TGTGCCAGCAGGGGACAGATAAACACCGGGGAGCTGTTTTTT. The encoded protein is CASRGQINTGELFF.

The genes are TRBV28 and TRBJ1-2; 9 bases fit TRBD1. This CDR3 is built from 13 residues. Germline CDR1 MDHEN, CDR2 SYDVKM. With V trimmed by 5 bases and J by 10 bases, 8 bases remained unmatched. The CDR3 DNA sequence: TGTGCCAGCAGTACCCCGACAGGGGGGGACTACACCTTC. Protein sequence: CASSTPTGGDYTF.

With regard to this clone: The conserved phenylalanine or tryptophan is not found at the CDR3 terminus, so this likely reflects a read error. Because the CDR3's place on the DNA is in doubt, the DNA is left out and the CDR3 is given as listed by TCRdb. This chain uses TRBV6-1 with TRBJ1-1; the table assigns TRBD1, which was not confirmed against the DNA. Per germline, CDR1 MNHNS and CDR2 SASEGT. A total of 9 residues make up the CDR3, ends included. The CDR3 loop reads CASSEFRGL.